The 23 T cell receptor beta chains below come from one sample, sequenced in a study of T-cell reconstitution after alpha-beta-depleted transplantation in children. Unique molecular identifiers were incorporated into the prepared TCRbeta library. TCRdb reanalysed the PCR reads using MiXCR and keeps one entry per CDR3 protein. Of 300,000 or so distinct CDR3 sequences in the sample, approximately 20% were seen once. This material consisted of PBMCs, mostly from graft donor cells, taken 180 days after TCRalphabeta/CD19-depleted stem cell transplant. These receptors all come from a male patient between 10 and 17 years old who had a stem cell transplant for acute lymphoblastic leukemia, so the T cells may come from the graft donor.

V and J are TRBV5-1 and TRBJ2-1; TRBD2 is a possible D gene (5 bases). The CDR3 extends over 17 amino acids. Trimming took off 4 bases at V and 0 bases at J, with 17 bases between the two ends. CDR1 SGHRS and CDR2 YFSETQ come from the germline V gene. Here the CDR3 DNA reads TGCGCCAGCAGCCCGTTCGGCGGGCCGAGCTCCTACAATGAGCAGTTCTTC. This codes for CASSPFGGPSSYNEQFF.

The rearrangement uses TRBV24-1 and TRBJ1-2, with D uncertain. V lost 6 bases and J 7 bases, leaving 11 bases between the germline ends. The CDR3 has 12 residues. The germline V gene encodes CDR1 KGHDR and CDR2 SFDVKD. CDR3 sequence reads: CATSPGLGGYTF. Here the CDR3 DNA reads TGTGCCACCAGTCCGGGTTTAGGTGGCTACACCTTC.

This clonotype was seen many times. V usage is TRBV5-1 and J usage is TRBJ1-2; 7 bases match TRBD1. The germline CDR1 and CDR2 sequences are SGHRS and YFSETQ. V dropped 2 bases and J dropped 3; count of bases not matched to a gene: 10. This CDR3 has 16 amino acids. CDR3 coding DNA: TGCGCCAGCAGCTTTCAGGGGGGAAGGGGAGACTATGGCTACACCTTC. Protein product: CASSFQGGRGDYGYTF.

This clonotype appeared a few times. The chain links TRBV7-2 to TRBJ2-5; D is uncertain. The ends were cut back, 2 bases at V and 4 bases at J, with 8 bases in the middle. Germline CDR1 and CDR2: SGHTA and FQGNSA. The CDR3 length is 13 residues. CDR3 DNA sequence: TGTGCCAGCAGCTTATTAGCCTTAGAGACCCAGTACTTC. This translates into CASSLLALETQYF.

There are a few counts of this clonotype. The chain is built from TRBV5-1 and TRBJ2-7; D remains ambiguous. CDR1 SGHRS and CDR2 YFSETQ come from the germline V gene. The CDR3 contains 16 residues. V was pared by 2 bases and J by 0 bases, with 15 bases between. The CDR3 protein is CASSFMMGRSSYEQYF. The CDR3 nucleotides are TGCGCCAGCAGCTTCATGATGGGCCGGAGCTCCTACGAGCAGTACTTC.

V is TRBV20-1 and J is TRBJ1-3; D gene ambiguous. The CDR3 length is 15 residues. CDR1 is DFQATT, CDR2 SNEGSKA, per germline (reference sequence). V was shortened by 3 bases and J by 2 bases, with 14 bases between the two germline ends. The CDR3 DNA is TGCAGTGCTAGTCCCACAACAGAGCCTGGAAACACCATATATTTT. Translated: CSASPTTEPGNTIYF.

This clonotype was found a few times. This chain joins TRBV30 and TRBJ2-7; D is unresolved. Germline V gene lookup returns CDR1 GTSNPN and CDR2 SVGIG (reference sequence). The germline V and J ends were trimmed by 0 bases and 0 bases, with 12 bases remaining between them. The CDR3 has 15 residues. The CDR3 bases are TGTGCCTGGAGTGTACTTCGGGCAACCTCCTACGAGCAGTACTTC. This translates into CAWSVLRATSYEQYF.

The CDR3 protein is CASSLGGTSGFTDTQYF. The CDR3 DNA reads TGTGCCAGCAGCTTAGGAGGGACTAGCGGGTTTACAGATACGCAGTATTTT. The chain combines TRBV7-9 with TRBJ2-3; 12 bases match TRBD2. This CDR3 contains 17 residues. Germline lookup yields CDR1 SEHNR and CDR2 FQNEAQ (reference sequence). The ends lost 1 base at V and 3 bases at J; junction bases unmatched: 5.

In this sample, this clonotype turned up a few times. The chain links TRBV5-1 to TRBJ2-1; 8 nucleotides agree with TRBD2. J lost 2 bases, V lost 0 bases, and 13 bases had no gene match. The germline V gene encodes CDR1 SGHRS and CDR2 YFSETQ. CDR3 length equals 19 residues. The CDR3 here is CASSLGGTSGIFTYNEQFF. The DNA of the CDR3 is TGCGCCAGCAGCTTGGGGGGTACTAGCGGAATATTTACCTACAATGAGCAGTTCTTC.

This chain joins TRBV7-7 and TRBJ2-2; the D is unclear. V was cut by 1 base and J by 4 bases, with 7 bases left in between. CDR1 is SSHAT, CDR2 FNYEAQ, per germline (reference sequence). This CDR3 spans 14 amino acids. This chain's CDR3 is CASSLGLRTGELFF. The CDR3 DNA reads TGTGCCAGCAGCTTAGGGCTTCGCACCGGGGAGCTGTTTTTT.

The chain recombines TRBV7-2 with TRBJ1-2; no firm D call. The CDR3 runs to 15 residues. Germline loops: CDR1 SGHTA, CDR2 FQGNSA. The V and J ends lost 3 bases and 1 base respectively, with 12 bases between them. The CDR3 DNA follows: TGTGCCAGCAGCTTCACCGGGCCGCTTAACTATGGCTACACCTTC. This encodes CASSFTGPLNYGYTF.

This rearrangement joins TRBV5-6 to TRBJ1-3; D is unclear. Per the germline V gene, CDR1 is SGHDT and CDR2 is YYEEEE. CDR3 size: 16 residues. V dropped 4 bases and J dropped 3 bases, with 17 bases sitting between them. CDR3 in amino acids: CASSHSGSPGGNTIYF. CDR3 coding DNA: TGTGCCAGCAGCCACTCAGGTTCTCCGGGTGGAAACACCATATATTTT.

This sequence joins TRBV11-1 and TRBJ2-1; D remains unclear. V was cut by 3 bases and J by 0 bases, with 9 bases left in between. This CDR3 has 15 residues. Germline loops: CDR1 SGHAT, CDR2 FQDESV (reference sequence). The CDR3 spells CASSFVRSSYNEQFF. CDR3 DNA: TGTGCCAGCAGCTTCGTCAGGAGCTCCTACAATGAGCAGTTCTTC. Full variable domain (missing parts from reference TRBV11-1 and TRBJ2-1): EAEVAQSPRYKITEKSQAVAFWCDPISGHATLYWYRQILGQGPELLVQFQDESVVDDSQLPKDRFSAERLKGVDSTLKIQPAELGDSAMYLCASSFVRSSYNEQFFGPGTRLTVL.

This chain connects TRBV12-3 or TRBV12-4 to TRBJ1-2; D possibly corresponds to TRBD1 (6 bases). CDR3 length: 15 amino acids. The V end was cut by 3 bases, the J end by 3 bases, with 14 bases between. For the CDR3, the DNA is TGTGCCAGCAGTTTGGGGGGCCTCGAATACTATGGCTACACCTTC. Translation: CASSLGGLEYYGYTF.

The sample holds a few counts of this clonotype. The chain carries TRBV27 and TRBJ2-1; TRBD2 matches at 7 bases. V gave up 5 bases and J gave up 6 bases; unmatched junction bases: 7. From germline, CDR1 is MNHEY and CDR2 SMNVEV (reference sequence). The CDR3 has 14 amino acids. CDR3 nucleotides: TGTGCCAGCAGTCAGGGTGGGAGGGCCAATGAGCAGTTCTTC. This codes for CASSQGGRANEQFF.

In its sample, this clonotype was seen a few times. The rearrangement links TRBV12-3 or TRBV12-4 to TRBJ1-5; D not resolved. The CDR3 contains 15 residues. Trimming shortened V by 3 bases and J by 6 bases, and 15 bases separated the two germline ends. For the CDR3, the DNA is TGTGCCAGCAGTTTTTCAGGAATAGCGCTTCAGCCCCAGCATTTT. Translated: CASSFSGIALQPQHF.

This clonotype was detected a few times. The gene calls are TRBV10-2 and TRBJ1-2; D not certain. Germline CDR1 is WSHSY and CDR2 is SAAADI. This CDR3 has 13 residues. V lost 8 bases to trimming and J lost 0 bases, with 10 bases between them. DNA for the CDR3: TGCGCCAGCGGGCACGGGGCTAACTATGGCTACACCTTC. Translating gives CASGHGANYGYTF.

Here the CDR3 reads CASSSAGKTNGYTF. The CDR3 nucleotides read TGTGCCAGCAGCTCGGCGGGAAAGACGAATGGCTACACCTTC. This rearrangement joins TRBV7-2 to TRBJ1-2; D is undetermined. The V gene lost 4 bases and the J gene lost 6 bases, with 15 bases spanning the gap. The CDR3 has 14 amino acids. CDR1 and CDR2 (germline): SGHTA, FQGNSA.

This clonotype was seen only a few times. Written as DNA, the CDR3 is TGTGCCAGCATGGGGGGGAAGTACGAGCAGTACTTC. Its translation: CASMGGKYEQYF. The V call is TRBV7-7, the J call TRBJ2-7; 7 positions agree with TRBD2. The CDR3 consists of 12 residues. Germline assignment: CDR1 SSHAT and CDR2 FNYEAQ (reference sequence). J lost 4 bases, V lost 7 bases, and 4 bases had no gene match.

The J gene is TRBJ2-2, the V gene TRBV12-3 or TRBV12-4; D gene uncertain. The CDR3 loop spans 17 amino acids. The V and J ends lost 2 bases and 1 base respectively, with 14 bases between them. CDR3 sequence (DNA): TGTGCCAGCAGTTTACCAGAAGTTGGGTTGAACACCGGGGAGCTGTTTTTT. Protein product: CASSLPEVGLNTGELFF.

The chain employs TRBV7-2 and TRBJ2-7; TRBD2 aligns across 14 bases. There are 17 residues in the CDR3. J gave up 3 bases and V 2 bases, and 6 bases lay outside the gene matches. The germline V gene has CDR1 SGHTA and CDR2 FQGNSA. CDR3 amino acids: CASSLFGTSGSNYEQYF. The CDR3 region has the DNA TGTGCCAGCAGCTTATTTGGGACTAGCGGGAGTAACTACGAGCAGTACTTC.

This clonotype has just a few counts. The chain recombines TRBV5-1 with TRBJ1-3, with D unclear. Trimming removed 3 bases at V and 0 bases at J, with 10 bases between. CDR3 length: 15 residues. Germline loops: CDR1 SGHRS, CDR2 YFSETQ. Here the CDR3 DNA reads TGCGCCAGCAGCTCGGACCCATTCTCTGGAAACACCATATATTTT. This translates into CASSSDPFSGNTIYF.

The chain is built from TRBV5-6 and TRBJ2-1; 10 bases agree with TRBD2. V lost 0 bases, J lost 2 bases, and 2 bases stayed unmatched. The CDR3 is 16 amino acids. The germline V gene encodes CDR1 SGHDT and CDR2 YYEEEE. In DNA, the CDR3 is TGTGCCAGCAGCTTGGTAGCGGGAGGTCCCTACAATGAGCAGTTCTTC. It encodes CASSLVAGGPYNEQFF. The full variable domain, its missing parts supplied by reference TRBV5-6 and TRBJ2-1, is DAGVTQSPTHLIKTRGQQVTLRCSPKSGHDTVSWYQQALGQGPQFIFQYYEEEERQRGNFPDRFSGHQFPNYSSELNVNALLLGDSALYLCASSLVAGGPYNEQFFGPGTRLTVL.